The rows below give T cell receptor beta chains drawn from one sample of a study of T-cell reconstitution after alpha-beta-depleted transplantation in children. One entry per CDR3 protein, called by TCRdb with MiXCR from the PCR reads. The data show 450,000 to 500,000 distinct CDR3 sequences, with roughly an eighth seen just once and 5% to 6% held by the top ten. Sequencing was performed on PBMCs from the stem cell graft donor, taken from the stem cell graft. These receptors all stem from a human donor who donated a stem cell graft to a child with combined immunodeficiency. CDR3s include the opening cysteine and the closing phenylalanine or tryptophan. The D gene is left open where the match is weak. Expanded clones are given a class, and other clones once, few, many or no size at all.

V gene,D gene,clone size,CDR3 length,J gene,CDR3 DNA,CDR3 protein
TRBV5-1,TRBD2,many,15,TRBJ2-1,TGCGCCAGCAGCATGGGACTAGCGGGAGTCAATGAGCAGTTCTTC,CASSMGLAGVNEQFF
TRBV25-1,-,-,14,TRBJ2-7,TGTGCCAGCAGTGAATGGGGCAGAGACTACGAGCAGTACTTC,CASSEWGRDYEQYF
TRBV7-7,TRBD2,few,16,TRBJ2-3,TGTGCCAGCAGCGCCCTCACTAGCGGGAGCACAGATACGCAGTATTTT,CASSALTSGSTDTQYF
TRBV2,-,few,13,TRBJ1-1,TGTGCCAGCACGAGGGAAGGGAACACTGAAGCTTTCTTT,CASTREGNTEAFF
TRBV12-3/TRBV12-4,-,few,13,TRBJ1-2,TGTGCCAGCAGTTCGACAGTCTTCTATGGCTACACCTTC,CASSSTVFYGYTF
TRBV7-3,TRBD1,few,14,TRBJ1-1,TGTGCCAGCAGCTCGCAGGGGGGGAACACTGAAGCTTTCTTT,CASSSQGGNTEAFF
TRBV7-2,-,few,12,TRBJ2-7,TGTGCCAGCAGAACGCCCCCCTACGAGCAGTACTTC,CASRTPPYEQYF
TRBV12-5,-,-,14,TRBJ1-2,TGTGCTAGCTCCCCACAGGCTGGGGGGTATGGCTACACCTTC,CASSPQAGGYGYTF
TRBV5-1,-,many,13,TRBJ2-1,TGCGCCAGCAGCATTGGGCTATACAATGAGCAGTTCTTC,CASSIGLYNEQFF
TRBV5-5,-,-,13,TRBJ2-3,TGTGCCAGCGGCTACGTTCCTACAGATACGCAGTATTTT,CASGYVPTDTQYF
TRBV20-1,TRBD2,many,15,TRBJ2-3,TGCAGTGCTAGAGATGCTAGCGGGAGCGGCGATACGCAGTATTTT,CSARDASGSGDTQYF
TRBV5-1,TRBD2,-,14,TRBJ2-1,TGCGCCAGCAGCTTCAAAGCGGGAGTCAATGAGCAGTTCTTC,CASSFKAGVNEQFF
TRBV24-1,-,-,14,TRBJ2-1,TGTGCCACCAGTGATTTGCTTCGCGACAATGAGCAGTTCTTC,CATSDLLRDNEQFF
TRBV7-9,TRBD2,few,14,TRBJ2-7,TGTGCCAGCAGCTTAATCCTAGCGGGAGTCGAGCAGTACTTC,CASSLILAGVEQYF
TRBV6-1,-,-,14,TRBJ1-1,TGTGCCAGCAGTATGGGACGGTCGAACACTGAAGCTTTCTTT,CASSMGRSNTEAFF
TRBV12-3/TRBV12-4,-,many,16,TRBJ2-5,TGTGCCAGCAGACTAGGGACCCGGCCGGCCGGGAAGACCCAGTACTTC,CASRLGTRPAGKTQYF
TRBV9,TRBD1,few,16,TRBJ2-2,TGTGCCAGCAGCGGGGTAGGGACAGGGTCTTCCGGGGAGCTGTTTTTT,CASSGVGTGSSGELFF
TRBV18,-,-,16,TRBJ1-1,TGTGCCAGCTCACCAATGGTTGTCCCACGGGCAGGTTTAACTTTCTTT,CASSPMVVPRAGLTFF
TRBV6-2/TRBV6-3,-,-,14,TRBJ2-7,TGTGCCAGCAGTTACATCTCAACCGCCTACGAGCAGTACTTC,CASSYISTAYEQYF
TRBV5-6,-,few,13,TRBJ2-1,TGTGCCAGCAGCTTGGCTTCTTCTTATGAGCAGTTCTTC,CASSLASSYEQFF
TRBV6-5,TRBD1,-,13,TRBJ1-1,TGTGCCAGCAGTTACTCGACAGGGGGGGAAGCTTTCTTT,CASSYSTGGEAFF
TRBV12-3/TRBV12-4,-,many,13,TRBJ2-7,TGTGCCAGCAGTTTAGGGTGGAGCACCGAGCAGTACTTC,CASSLGWSTEQYF
TRBV29-1,-,-,13,TRBJ1-5,TGCAGCGTTGCCGAGGCAGGGAATCAGCCCCAGCATTTT,CSVAEAGNQPQHF
TRBV27,-,many,16,TRBJ2-3,TGTGCCAGCAGTTTACGGGGGCCGGGTAGCACAGATACGCAGTATTTT,CASSLRGPGSTDTQYF
TRBV5-6,-,few,11,TRBJ2-5,TGTGCCAGCAGCTTTGACGGGAGCCAGTACTTC,CASSFDGSQYF
TRBV7-2,TRBD1,-,17,TRBJ1-2,TGTGCCAGCAACCCGTCAACCGCGGGAGGGGGCCTCTATGGCTACACCTTC,CASNPSTAGGGLYGYTF